Listed here are 32 T cell receptor beta chains from one sample, sequenced in a study of blood T cell repertoires in COVID-19. Repertoires were generated with immunoSEQ multiplex PCR, while TCRdb's copy carries only in-frame clones and drops some. The sample lists roughly 200,000 clones, 75% to 90% seen once, with about 19% in the top ten. Specimen: PBMCs or T cells enriched from blood (not recorded which). Receptors were obtained from a man aged 35 to 55 who had recovered from COVID-19.

As DNA, the CDR3 is TGTGCCAGCAGTGGGGGGCGGCGGGAGGTGACGTACGAGCAGTACTTC. It encodes CASSGGRREVTYEQYF. The chain combines TRBV28 with TRBJ2-7; 8 bases agree with TRBD2. V shed 5 bases, J shed 4 bases, and the junction held 13 bases outside the gene matches. The germline gives CDR1 MDHEN, CDR2 SYDVKM. The CDR3 totals 16 residues.

The chain couples TRBV7-2 to TRBJ2-5; 8 bases line up with TRBD2. Germline trimming cut 4 bases from V and 5 bases from J; bases unmatched to any gene: 9. Germline V CDR1 and CDR2: SGHTA, FQGNSA. The CDR3 is made up of 15 amino acids. CDR3 sequence reads: CASSSLAGRLETQYF. CDR3 DNA: TGTGCCAGCAGCTCATTAGCGGGGAGGCTTGAGACCCAGTACTTC.

The rearrangement uses TRBV21-1 and TRBJ2-1; the DNA was not compared with TRBD2, the D call given in the table. TRBV21-1 is annotated as a pseudogene. The CDR3 runs 17 residues. The CDR3: CATHPRLQGGKNNEQFF. CDR3 nucleotide sequence: TGTGCCACCCACCCGAGGCTACAGGGAGGGAAGAACAATGAGCAGTTCTTC.

The chain recombines TRBV6-2 or TRBV6-3 with TRBJ2-1; D is undetermined. Germline CDR1 MNHEY, CDR2 SVGEGT. V was cut by 5 bases and J by 7 bases, with 12 bases left in between. The CDR3 has 13 residues. DNA for the CDR3: TGTGCCAGCAGTAAAACCCAGTGGAATGAGCAGTTCTTC. Amino acids: CASSKTQWNEQFF.

The chain carries TRBV4-3 and TRBJ2-7, with D possibly being TRBD2 (5 bases). The V and J ends lost 1 base and 1 base respectively, with 8 bases between them. The CDR3 has 14 residues. Germline V CDR1 and CDR2: LGHNA, YSLEER. For the CDR3, the DNA is TGCGCCAGCAGCCAAGCCCCGGGGTCCTACGAGCAGTACTTC. Encoded protein: CASSQAPGSYEQYF.

The chain carries TRBV7-2 and TRBJ2-5; 8 positions agree with TRBD2. Germline assignment: CDR1 SGHTA and CDR2 FQGNSA. V lost 6 bases and J lost 0; bases outside the gene matches: 6. The length of the CDR3 is 15 residues. This chain's CDR3 is CASSYPGGNQETQYF. CDR3 DNA: TGTGCCAGCAGTTACCCGGGAGGGAACCAAGAGACCCAGTACTTC. The whole variable domain, remainder taken from reference TRBV7-2 and TRBJ2-5, is GAGVSQSPSNKVTEKGKDVELRCDPISGHTALYWYRQSLGQGLEFLIYFQGNSAPDKSGLPSDRFSAERTGGSVSTLTIQRTQQEDSAVYLCASSYPGGNQETQYFGPGTRLLVL.

The J gene is TRBJ2-7, the V gene TRBV6-5; 9 bases fit TRBD2. The germline V gene has CDR1 MNHEY and CDR2 SVGAGI. The CDR3 is 14 residues long. With 7 bases clipped from V and 6 bases from J, the junction kept 10 bases outside the gene matches. The CDR3, as DNA: TGTGCCAGCACTTTCGTAGCGGGAGAAGGCGAGCAGTACTTC. As protein: CASTFVAGEGEQYF.

The chain couples TRBV4-3 to TRBJ1-5; D might be TRBD1 (5 bases). Germline CDR1 reads LGHNA; CDR2 reads YSLEER. The CDR3 is made up of 14 amino acids. The V gene lost 4 bases and the J gene lost 6 bases, with 13 bases spanning the gap. CDR3 residues: CASSRQRMGQPQHF. The CDR3 DNA reads TGCGCCAGCAGCCGACAGAGGATGGGTCAGCCCCAGCATTTT.

This chain links TRBV4-1 with TRBJ2-7; 8 positions agree with TRBD1. After removal of 6 bases from V and 6 bases from J, the junction contained 4 bases not matched to a gene. The length of the CDR3 is 12 residues. Germline CDR1 reads MGHRA; CDR2 reads YSYEKL. The CDR3: CASSGTGGEQYF. Here the CDR3 DNA reads TGCGCCAGCAGTGGAACAGGGGGCGAGCAGTACTTC.

The chain links TRBV7-6 to TRBJ1-3; 7 bases are a match to TRBD1. The germline V gene encodes CDR1 SGHVS and CDR2 FNYEAQ. V shed 5 bases, J shed 4 bases, and the junction held 5 bases outside the gene matches. This CDR3 contains 14 residues. The CDR3 sequence: CASSLQGQGNTIYF. The DNA of the CDR3 is TGTGCCAGCAGCCTACAGGGGCAAGGAAACACCATATATTTT. Complete variable domain (other parts from reference TRBV7-6 and TRBJ1-3): GAGVSQSPRYKVTKRGQDVALRCDPISGHVSLYWYRQALGQGPEFLTYFNYEAQQDKSGLPNDRFSAERPEGSISTLTIQRTEQRDSAMYRCASSLQGQGNTIYFGEGSWLTVV.

This clone was observed a single time. The V call is TRBV30, the J call TRBJ2-1, with D possibly TRBD1 on 5 matching bases. This CDR3 spans 16 amino acids. CDR1 is GTSNPN and CDR2 is SVGIG in the germline V gene (reference sequence). The V end was cut by 3 bases, the J end by 0 bases, with 15 bases between. CDR3 sequence: CAWSPPGHFSYNEQFF. DNA for the CDR3: TGTGCCTGGAGCCCTCCAGGACACTTCTCCTACAATGAGCAGTTCTTC.

This clone was observed once. V is TRBV6-5 and J is TRBJ2-3, with a tentative D call TRBD2 (6 bases). Germline CDR1 and CDR2: MNHEY and SVGAGI. The CDR3 covers 14 residues. The V gene lost 9 bases and the J gene lost 3 bases, with 16 bases spanning the gap. The CDR3 here is CASRRQGGTDTQYF. The CDR3 DNA reads TGTGCCAGTAGAAGGCAGGGAGGTACAGATACGCAGTATTTT.

J is TRBJ1-1 and V is TRBV28, with D uncertain. V was cut by 5 bases and J by 1 base, with 5 bases left in between. Germline values: CDR1 MDHEN, CDR2 SYDVKM. This CDR3 spans 12 amino acids. The CDR3 DNA reads as TGTGCCAGCAGTCTGTCGAACACTGAAGCTTTCTTT. It yields the protein CASSLSNTEAFF.

The chain has TRBV3-1 (or the pseudogene TRBV3-2) and TRBJ2-1; tentative D call: TRBD2 (6 bases). Trimming removed 4 bases at V and 0 bases at J, with 10 bases between. CDR1 LGHDT and CDR2 YNNKEL come from the germline V gene (reference sequence). This CDR3 is built from 15 residues. CDR3 in amino acids: CASSPTSSSYNEQFF. CDR3 DNA sequence: TGTGCCAGCAGCCCGACTAGTAGCTCCTACAATGAGCAGTTCTTC.

This chain uses TRBV19 with TRBJ2-3, with 11 bases fitting TRBD2. CDR1 LNHDA and CDR2 SQIVND come from the germline V gene (reference sequence). V trimming: 5 bases; J trimming: 3 bases; junction bases outside the gene matches: 13. The CDR3 extends over 18 amino acids. Here the CDR3 reads CASSQGTSGLIWTDTQYF. The CDR3 DNA follows: TGTGCCAGTAGTCAAGGGACTAGCGGACTAATATGGACAGATACGCAGTATTTT.

The chain joins TRBV7-2 to TRBJ2-3; D is possibly TRBD2 (6 bases). This CDR3 is 18 amino acids long. Trimming cost V 2 bases and J 5 bases, with 23 bases left between them. CDR1 is SGHTA, CDR2 FQGNSA, per germline. The CDR3 sequence is CASSLSLAAHPIGDTQYF. The CDR3 DNA is TGTGCCAGCAGCTTATCATTAGCGGCACACCCGATAGGAGATACGCAGTATTTT.

The V call is TRBV18, the J call TRBJ1-4; D unresolved. Looked up from germline, CDR1 is KGHSH and CDR2 is LQKENI. The CDR3 loop spans 13 amino acids. Trimming removed 8 bases at V and 7 bases at J, with 14 bases between. CDR3 amino acids: CASAQVNGEKLFF. CDR3 nucleotides: TGTGCCAGCGCCCAGGTCAACGGTGAAAAACTGTTTTTT. The whole variable domain, filled in from reference TRBV18 and TRBJ1-4, reads NAGVMQNPRHLVRRRGQEARLRCSPMKGHSHVYWYRQLPEEGLKFMVYLQKENIIDESGMPKERFSAEFPKEGPSILRIQQVVRGDSAAYFCASAQVNGEKLFFGSGTQLSVL.

The rearrangement uses TRBV9 and TRBJ1-1; D remains ambiguous. V was shortened by 4 bases and J by 1 base, with 8 bases between the two germline ends. This CDR3 region has 13 residues. Per germline, CDR1 SGDLS and CDR2 YYNGEE. The CDR3 DNA sequence: TGTGCCAGCAGCCAACAGTCGAACACTGAAGCTTTCTTT. It yields the protein CASSQQSNTEAFF.

The chain links TRBV5-5 to TRBJ1-1; D may be TRBD1 (5 bases). Germline V gene sequence: CDR1 SGHKS, CDR2 YYEKEE (reference sequence). V shed 4 bases and J shed 0 bases, with 19 bases lying between them. The CDR3 length is 17 residues. CDR3 sequence: CASSRGRAVEMNTEAFF. The DNA for the CDR3 is TGTGCCAGCAGCCGGGGGAGGGCAGTGGAAATGAACACTGAAGCTTTCTTT.

The chain has TRBV27 and TRBJ1-2; 9 bases line up with TRBD1. Germline loops: CDR1 MNHEY, CDR2 SMNVEV (reference sequence). After removal of 6 bases from V and 4 bases from J, the junction contained 3 bases not matched to a gene. There are 13 residues in the CDR3. The CDR3 region is CASRGQGIYGYTF. The CDR3 DNA reads TGTGCCAGCAGGGGACAGGGTATCTATGGCTACACCTTC.

This rearrangement joins TRBV4-1 to TRBJ2-7, with 10 bases that match TRBD2. V gave up 0 bases and J gave up 3 bases; unmatched junction bases: 11. The CDR3 contains 18 residues. The germline V gene has CDR1 MGHRA and CDR2 YSYEKL. As DNA, the CDR3 is TGCGCCAGCAGCCAAGATCCGACTAGCGGGTACCTGGGCTACGAGCAGTACTTC. Its translation: CASSQDPTSGYLGYEQYF.

The rearrangement uses TRBV30 and TRBJ2-7; D is unresolved. V dropped 1 base and J dropped 1 base, with 11 bases sitting between them. The V gene's germline CDR1 is GTSNPN and CDR2 SVGIG (reference sequence). The CDR3 contains 14 residues. The CDR3 nucleotides read TGTGCCTGGAGTGGGCAGTTATTTTCCTACGAGCAGTACTTC. This encodes CAWSGQLFSYEQYF. The variable domain in full, completed from reference TRBV30 and TRBJ2-7, reads SQTIHQWPATLVQPVGSPLSLECTVEGTSNPNLYWYRQAAGRGLQLLFYSVGIGQISSEVPQNLSASRPQDRQFILSSKKLLLSDSGFYLCAWSGQLFSYEQYFGPGTRLTVT.

V usage is TRBV7-2 and J usage is TRBJ2-7, with a possible D match to TRBD1 (6 bases). V lost 4 bases and J 0 bases, leaving 13 bases between the germline ends. Germline V gene lookup returns CDR1 SGHTA and CDR2 FQGNSA. There are 15 residues in the CDR3. The CDR3 loop is CASSSRTAFSYEQYF. In DNA form, the CDR3 reads TGTGCCAGCAGCTCCCGGACAGCGTTCTCCTACGAGCAGTACTTC.

This clone was observed once. The chain carries TRBV5-5 and TRBJ2-7; 9 nucleotides align to TRBD1. V was clipped by 5 bases and J by 3 bases; unmatched bases: 9. Germline assignment: CDR1 SGHKS and CDR2 YYEKEE (reference sequence). The CDR3 consists of 15 residues. The CDR3 region is CASRPRDRVHYEQYF. The CDR3 DNA reads TGTGCCAGCAGGCCCCGGGACAGGGTACACTACGAGCAGTACTTC.

The V and J genes are TRBV5-5 and TRBJ2-7; D might be TRBD1 (5 bases). The CDR3 covers 15 residues. V was clipped by 1 base and J by 1 base, with 12 bases between them. Looked up from germline, CDR1 is SGHKS and CDR2 is YYEKEE (reference sequence). The CDR3 here is CASSLTTAVSYEQYF. As DNA, the CDR3 is TGTGCCAGCAGCTTGACGACAGCAGTTTCCTACGAGCAGTACTTC.

The chain joins TRBV4-3 to TRBJ2-3; 14 nucleotides agree with TRBD2. The V gene end was trimmed by 4 bases and the J gene end by 4 bases; junction bases not matched to a gene: 4. The CDR3 runs 16 residues. Germline CDR1 reads LGHNA; CDR2 reads YSLEER. The CDR3 bases are TGCGCCAGCAGCCCGACTAGCGGGAGGGCCGCAGATACGCAGTATTTT. This translates into CASSPTSGRAADTQYF.

The chain recombines TRBV7-3 with TRBJ2-1; 9 bases are a match to TRBD2. The CDR3 covers 16 residues. Losses at the gene ends were 5 bases for V and 6 bases for J; bases not matched to a gene: 11. From germline, CDR1 is SGHTA and CDR2 FQGTGA. The CDR3 reads CASSEQGLAASNEQFF. The DNA for the CDR3 is TGTGCCAGCAGCGAGCAGGGACTAGCAGCCTCCAATGAGCAGTTCTTC.

The V gene is TRBV30, the J gene TRBJ2-4; D is unresolved. Germline-derived CDR1 and CDR2 are GTSNPN and SVGIG (reference sequence). This CDR3 spans 11 amino acids. V was trimmed by 3 bases and J by 7 bases, leaving 7 bases between them. CDR3 in DNA: TGTGCCTGGAGGGTCGGGAACATTCAGTACTTC. Protein: CAWRVGNIQYF.

The chain links TRBV5-6 to TRBJ2-6; maybe TRBD1 (6 bases). The germline V gene encodes CDR1 SGHDT and CDR2 YYEEEE. Deletions cut 2 bases from V and 2 bases from J, with 8 bases between. The CDR3 extends over 15 amino acids. The CDR3 DNA reads TGTGCCAGCAGCTTAACAGGGACTGGGGCCAACGTCCTGACTTTC. This translates into CASSLTGTGANVLTF. Full variable domain (remainder filled in from reference TRBV5-6 and TRBJ2-6): DAGVTQSPTHLIKTRGQQVTLRCSPKSGHDTVSWYQQALGQGPQFIFQYYEEEERQRGNFPDRFSGHQFPNYSSELNVNALLLGDSALYLCASSLTGTGANVLTFGAGSRLTVL.

Notes on this clone: Compared with germline, one end of the junction differs, possibly owing to a read error. CDR3 sequence reads: CASSSDRNTEWGF. The CDR3 nucleotides read TGTGCCAGCAGTTCCGACAGAAACACTGAATGGGGCTTT. This chain links TRBV28 with TRBJ1-1; perhaps TRBD1 as D (5 bases). The CDR3 length is 13 residues. Germline V gene data show CDR1 as MDHEN and CDR2 as SYDVKM. Full variable domain (rest looked up from reference TRBV28 and TRBJ1-1): DVKVTQSSRYLVKRTGEKVFLECVQDMDHENMFWYRQDPGLGLRLIYFSYDVKMKEKGDIPEGYSVSREKKERFSLILESASTNQTSMYLCASSSDRNTEWGFGQGTRLTVV.

The chain employs TRBV27 and TRBJ1-1; 9 bases agree with TRBD1. The CDR3 runs to 15 residues. J was trimmed by 5 bases and V by 5 bases; bases with no gene match: 9. In germline, CDR1 is MNHEY, CDR2 SMNVEV (reference sequence). CDR3 nucleotides: TGTGCCAGCAGTCCATCCGGGACAGGGAGTACTGAAGCTTTCTTT. Its protein product is CASSPSGTGSTEAFF.

The CDR3 sequence is CASSDPVLWFF. CDR3 bases: TGTGCCAGCAGTGATCCTGTGTTGTGGTTCTTC. The V and J genes are TRBV6-1 and TRBJ2-1; D is unclear. V was clipped by 3 bases and J by 15 bases, with 12 bases between them. The CDR3 is 11 amino acids. Germline lookup yields CDR1 MNHNS and CDR2 SASEGT.